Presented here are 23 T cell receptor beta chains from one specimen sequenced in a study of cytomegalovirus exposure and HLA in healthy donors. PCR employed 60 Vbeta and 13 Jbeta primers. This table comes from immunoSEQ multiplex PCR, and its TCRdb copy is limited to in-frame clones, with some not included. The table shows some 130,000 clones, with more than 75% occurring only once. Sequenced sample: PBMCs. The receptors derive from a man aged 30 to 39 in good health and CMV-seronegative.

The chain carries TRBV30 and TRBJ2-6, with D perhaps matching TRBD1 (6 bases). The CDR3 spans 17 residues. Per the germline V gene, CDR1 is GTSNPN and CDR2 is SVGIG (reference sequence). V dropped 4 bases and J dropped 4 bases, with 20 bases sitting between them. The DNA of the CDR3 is TGTGCCTGGAATCCCTCGACAGGCCTGCGGGGGGCCAACGTCCTGACTTTC. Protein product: CAWNPSTGLRGANVLTF.

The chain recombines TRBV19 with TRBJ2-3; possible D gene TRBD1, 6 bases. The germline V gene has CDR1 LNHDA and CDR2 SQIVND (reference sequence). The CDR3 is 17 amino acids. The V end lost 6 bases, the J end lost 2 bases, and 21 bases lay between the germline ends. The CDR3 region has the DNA TGTGCCAGTAGCGCCGGGACAACCGTTTCCTTCACAGATACGCAGTATTTT. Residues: CASSAGTTVSFTDTQYF.

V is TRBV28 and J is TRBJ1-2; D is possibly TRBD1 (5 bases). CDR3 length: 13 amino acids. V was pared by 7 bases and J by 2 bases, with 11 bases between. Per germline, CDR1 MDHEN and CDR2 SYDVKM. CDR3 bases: TGTGCCAGCACGGAGACAGACAACTATGGCTACACCTTC. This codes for CASTETDNYGYTF.

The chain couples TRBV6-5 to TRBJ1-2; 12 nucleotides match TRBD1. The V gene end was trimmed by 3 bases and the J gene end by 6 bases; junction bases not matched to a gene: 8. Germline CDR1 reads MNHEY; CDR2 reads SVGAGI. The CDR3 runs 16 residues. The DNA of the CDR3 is TGTGCCAGCAGTTATAGGCCAGGGACAGGGGGCCATGGCTACACCTTC. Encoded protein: CASSYRPGTGGHGYTF.

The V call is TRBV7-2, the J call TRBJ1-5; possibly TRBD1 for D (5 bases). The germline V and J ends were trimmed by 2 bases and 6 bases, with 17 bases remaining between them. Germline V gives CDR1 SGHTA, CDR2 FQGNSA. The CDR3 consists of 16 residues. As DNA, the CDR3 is TGTGCCAGCAGCTTACTCGGGCCGGGGGTGGGTCAGCCCCAGCATTTT. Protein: CASSLLGPGVGQPQHF.

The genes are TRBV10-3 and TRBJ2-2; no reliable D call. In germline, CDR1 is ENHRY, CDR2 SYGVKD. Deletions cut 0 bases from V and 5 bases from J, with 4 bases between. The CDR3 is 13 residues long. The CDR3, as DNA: TGTGCCATCAGTGAGTCGCGGACCGGGGAGCTGTTTTTT. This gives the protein CAISESRTGELFF.

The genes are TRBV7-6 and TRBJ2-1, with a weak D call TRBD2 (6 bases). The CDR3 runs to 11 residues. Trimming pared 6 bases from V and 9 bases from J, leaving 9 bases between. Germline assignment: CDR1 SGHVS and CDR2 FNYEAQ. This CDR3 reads CASSPGSEQFF. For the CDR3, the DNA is TGTGCCAGCAGTCCCGGGAGTGAGCAGTTCTTC.

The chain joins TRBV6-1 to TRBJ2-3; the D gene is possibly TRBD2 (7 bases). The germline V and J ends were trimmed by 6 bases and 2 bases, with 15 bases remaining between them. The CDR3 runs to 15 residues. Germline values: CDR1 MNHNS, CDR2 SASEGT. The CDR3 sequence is CASRGLGGVTDTQYF. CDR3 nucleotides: TGTGCCAGCAGGGGTCTAGGGGGGGTCACAGATACGCAGTATTTT.

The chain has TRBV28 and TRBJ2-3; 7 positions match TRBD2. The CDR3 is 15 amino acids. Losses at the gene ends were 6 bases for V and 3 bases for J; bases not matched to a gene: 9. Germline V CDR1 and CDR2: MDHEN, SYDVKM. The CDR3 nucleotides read TGTGCCAGCAGGAGGGGCGGGAGAGGGACAGATACGCAGTATTTT. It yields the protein CASRRGGRGTDTQYF.

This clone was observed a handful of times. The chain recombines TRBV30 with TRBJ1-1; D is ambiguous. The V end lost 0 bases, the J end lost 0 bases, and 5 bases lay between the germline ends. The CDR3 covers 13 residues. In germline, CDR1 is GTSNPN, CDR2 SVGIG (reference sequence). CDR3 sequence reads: CAWSVEMNTEAFF. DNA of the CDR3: TGTGCCTGGAGTGTGGAGATGAACACTGAAGCTTTCTTT.

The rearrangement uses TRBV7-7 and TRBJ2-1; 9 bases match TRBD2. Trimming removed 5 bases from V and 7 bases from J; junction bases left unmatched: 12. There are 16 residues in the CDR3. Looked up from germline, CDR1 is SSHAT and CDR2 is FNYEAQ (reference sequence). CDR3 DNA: TGTGCCAGCAGCCCTGGCGGGGTAGCGGGAGATAATGAGCAGTTCTTC. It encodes CASSPGGVAGDNEQFF.

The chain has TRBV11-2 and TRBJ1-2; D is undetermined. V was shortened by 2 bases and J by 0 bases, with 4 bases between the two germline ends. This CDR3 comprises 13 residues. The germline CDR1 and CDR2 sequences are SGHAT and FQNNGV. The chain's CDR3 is CASSLQTNYGYTF. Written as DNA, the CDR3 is TGTGCCAGCAGCTTACAGACTAACTATGGCTACACCTTC.

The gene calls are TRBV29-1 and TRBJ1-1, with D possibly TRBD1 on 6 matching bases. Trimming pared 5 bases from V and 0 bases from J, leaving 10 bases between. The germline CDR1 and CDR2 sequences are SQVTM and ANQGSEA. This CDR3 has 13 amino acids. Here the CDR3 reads CSVSRTVNTEAFF. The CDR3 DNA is TGCAGCGTTAGTCGGACAGTGAACACTGAAGCTTTCTTT.

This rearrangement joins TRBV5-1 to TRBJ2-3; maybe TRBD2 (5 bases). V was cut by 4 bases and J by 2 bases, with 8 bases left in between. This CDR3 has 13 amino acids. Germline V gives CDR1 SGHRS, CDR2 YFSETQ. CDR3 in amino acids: CASSRTPTDTQYF. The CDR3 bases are TGCGCCAGCAGCCGGACTCCCACAGATACGCAGTATTTT.

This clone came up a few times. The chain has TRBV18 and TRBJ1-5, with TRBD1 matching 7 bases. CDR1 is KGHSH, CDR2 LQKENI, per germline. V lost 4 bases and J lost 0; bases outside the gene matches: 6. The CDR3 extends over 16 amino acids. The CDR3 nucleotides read TGTGCCAGCTCACTAGGACAGGCTTCTAGCAATCAGCCCCAGCATTTT. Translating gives CASSLGQASSNQPQHF.

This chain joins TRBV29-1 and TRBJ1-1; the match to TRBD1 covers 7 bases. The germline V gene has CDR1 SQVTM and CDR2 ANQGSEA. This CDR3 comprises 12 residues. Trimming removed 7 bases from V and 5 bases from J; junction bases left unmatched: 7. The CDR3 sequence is CSARQGMTEAFF. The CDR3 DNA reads TGCAGCGCCCGACAGGGAATGACTGAAGCTTTCTTT.

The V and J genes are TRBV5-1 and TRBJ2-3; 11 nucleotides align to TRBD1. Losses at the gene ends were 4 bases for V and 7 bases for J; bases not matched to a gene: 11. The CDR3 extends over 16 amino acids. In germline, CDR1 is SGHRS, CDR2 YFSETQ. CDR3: CASSLRDRGFLNTQYF. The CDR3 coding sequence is TGCGCCAGCAGCCTACGGGACAGGGGGTTTTTGAATACGCAGTATTTT.

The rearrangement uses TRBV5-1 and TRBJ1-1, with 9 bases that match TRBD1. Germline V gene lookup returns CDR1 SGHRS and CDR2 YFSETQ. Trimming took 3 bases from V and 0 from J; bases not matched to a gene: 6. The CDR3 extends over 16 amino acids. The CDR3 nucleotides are TGCGCCAGCAGCTCCGGGACAGGGACGGTGAACACTGAAGCTTTCTTT. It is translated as CASSSGTGTVNTEAFF.

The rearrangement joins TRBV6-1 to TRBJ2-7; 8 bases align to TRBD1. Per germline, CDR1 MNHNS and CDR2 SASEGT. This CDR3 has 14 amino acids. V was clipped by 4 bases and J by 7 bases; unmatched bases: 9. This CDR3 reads CASSVGQGKEEQYF. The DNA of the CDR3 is TGTGCCAGCAGTGTTGGACAGGGCAAGGAAGAGCAGTACTTC.

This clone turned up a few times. This CDR3 is CASRGGVQSYSQPQHF. DNA of the CDR3: TGTGCCAGCAGGGGCGGGGTACAGTCGTACAGTCAGCCCCAGCATTTT. The chain links TRBV28 to TRBJ1-5, with no clear D. V was cut by 6 bases and J by 6 bases, with 21 bases left in between. CDR3 length: 16 amino acids. CDR1 MDHEN and CDR2 SYDVKM come from the germline V gene.

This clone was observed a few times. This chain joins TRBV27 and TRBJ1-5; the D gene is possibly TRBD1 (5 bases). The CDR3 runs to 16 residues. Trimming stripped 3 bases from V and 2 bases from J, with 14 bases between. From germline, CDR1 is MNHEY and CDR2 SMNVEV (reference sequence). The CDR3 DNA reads TGTGCCAGCAGTTTTAAGGGGAACGATGGCAATCAGCCCCAGCATTTT. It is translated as CASSFKGNDGNQPQHF.

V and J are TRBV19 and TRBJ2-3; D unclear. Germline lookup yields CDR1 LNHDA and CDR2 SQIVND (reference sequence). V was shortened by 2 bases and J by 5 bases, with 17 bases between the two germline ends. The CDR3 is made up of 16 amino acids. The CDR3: CASSISGSAVRDTQYF. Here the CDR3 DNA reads TGTGCCAGTAGTATATCGGGTTCCGCGGTTAGAGATACGCAGTATTTT.

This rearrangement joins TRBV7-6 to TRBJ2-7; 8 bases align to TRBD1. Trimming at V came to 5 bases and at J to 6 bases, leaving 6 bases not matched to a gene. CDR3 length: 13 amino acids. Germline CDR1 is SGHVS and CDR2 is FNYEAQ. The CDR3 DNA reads TGTGCCAGCAGCAGACAGGACAGGGCCGAGCAGTACTTC. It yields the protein CASSRQDRAEQYF.